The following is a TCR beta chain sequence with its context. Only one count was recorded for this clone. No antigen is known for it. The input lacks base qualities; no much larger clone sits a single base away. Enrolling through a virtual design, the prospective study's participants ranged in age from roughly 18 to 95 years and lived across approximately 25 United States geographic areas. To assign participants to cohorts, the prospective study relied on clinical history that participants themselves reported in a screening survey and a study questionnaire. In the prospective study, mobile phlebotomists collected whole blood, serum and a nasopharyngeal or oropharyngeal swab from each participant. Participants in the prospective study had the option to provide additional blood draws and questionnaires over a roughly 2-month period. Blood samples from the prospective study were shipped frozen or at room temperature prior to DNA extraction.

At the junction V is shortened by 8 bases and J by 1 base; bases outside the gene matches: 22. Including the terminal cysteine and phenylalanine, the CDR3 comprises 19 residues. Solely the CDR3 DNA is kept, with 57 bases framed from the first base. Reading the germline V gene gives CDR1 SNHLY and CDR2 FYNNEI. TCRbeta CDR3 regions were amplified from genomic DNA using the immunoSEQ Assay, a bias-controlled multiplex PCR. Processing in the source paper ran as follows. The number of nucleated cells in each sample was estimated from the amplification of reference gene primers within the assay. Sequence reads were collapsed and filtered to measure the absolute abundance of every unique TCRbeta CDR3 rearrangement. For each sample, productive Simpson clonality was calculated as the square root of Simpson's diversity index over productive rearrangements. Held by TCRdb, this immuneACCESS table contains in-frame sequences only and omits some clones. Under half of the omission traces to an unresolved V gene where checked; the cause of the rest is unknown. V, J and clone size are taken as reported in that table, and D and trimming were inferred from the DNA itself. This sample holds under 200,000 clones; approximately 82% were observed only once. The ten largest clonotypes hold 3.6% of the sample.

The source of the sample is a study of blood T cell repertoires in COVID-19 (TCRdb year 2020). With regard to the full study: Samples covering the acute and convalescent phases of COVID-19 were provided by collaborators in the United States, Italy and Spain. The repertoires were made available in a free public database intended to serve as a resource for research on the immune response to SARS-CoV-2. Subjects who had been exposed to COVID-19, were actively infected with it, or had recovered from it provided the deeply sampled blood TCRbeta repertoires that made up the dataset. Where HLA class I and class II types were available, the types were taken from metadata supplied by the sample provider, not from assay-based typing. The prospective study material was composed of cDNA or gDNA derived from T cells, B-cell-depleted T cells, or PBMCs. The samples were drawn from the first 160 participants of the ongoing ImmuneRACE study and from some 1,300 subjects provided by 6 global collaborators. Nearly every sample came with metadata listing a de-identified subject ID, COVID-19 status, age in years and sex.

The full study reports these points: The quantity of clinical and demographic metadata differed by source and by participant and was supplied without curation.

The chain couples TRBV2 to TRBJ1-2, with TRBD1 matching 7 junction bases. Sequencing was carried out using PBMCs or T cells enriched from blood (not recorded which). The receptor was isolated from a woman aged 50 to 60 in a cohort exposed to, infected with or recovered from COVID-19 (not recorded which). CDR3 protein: CASPEDQRISQGVNYGYTF. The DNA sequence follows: TGTGCCAGCCCCGAGGACCAGAGAATATCTCAGGGGGTTAACTATGGCTACACCTTC.